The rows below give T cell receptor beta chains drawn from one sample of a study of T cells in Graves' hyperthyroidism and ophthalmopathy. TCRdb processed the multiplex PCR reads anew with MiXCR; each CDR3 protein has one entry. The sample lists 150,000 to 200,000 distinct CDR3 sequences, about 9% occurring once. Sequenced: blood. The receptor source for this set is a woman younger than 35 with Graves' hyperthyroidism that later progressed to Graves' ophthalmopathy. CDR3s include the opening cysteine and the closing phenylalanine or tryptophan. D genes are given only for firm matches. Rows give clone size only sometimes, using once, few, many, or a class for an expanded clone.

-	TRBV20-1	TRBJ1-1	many	CSARGWVDTEAFF	TGCAGTGCTAGAGGATGGGTGGACACTGAAGCTTTCTTT
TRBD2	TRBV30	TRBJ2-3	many	CAWTQRGSGDTQYF	TGTGCCTGGACCCAGCGGGGGTCGGGAGATACGCAGTATTTT
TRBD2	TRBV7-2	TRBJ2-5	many	CASSLGLAGGEETQYF	TGTGCCAGCAGCTTAGGTCTAGCGGGAGGGGAAGAGACCCAGTACTTC
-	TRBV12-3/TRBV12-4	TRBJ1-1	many	CASKREGSVAFF	TGTGCCAGCAAAAGGGAAGGTAGCGTGGCTTTCTTT
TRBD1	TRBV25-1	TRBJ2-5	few	CASSPATGTGFETQYF	TGTGCCAGCAGTCCGGCAACAGGGACAGGGTTCGAGACCCAGTACTTC
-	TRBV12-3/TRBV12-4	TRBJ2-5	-	CASSFLAPEETQYF	TGTGCCAGCAGTTTCCTAGCCCCAGAAGAGACCCAGTACTTC
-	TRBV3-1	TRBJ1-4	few	CASSQEGGTNEKLFF	TGTGCCAGCAGCCAAGAAGGCGGGACTAATGAAAAACTGTTTTTT
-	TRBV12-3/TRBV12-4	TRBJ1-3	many	CASSYSLTDTGNTIYF	TGTGCCAGCAGTTATTCTTTGACAGACACTGGAAACACCATATATTTT
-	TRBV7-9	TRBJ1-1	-	CASSSRVMNTEAFF	TGTGCCAGCAGCTCCAGGGTCATGAACACTGAAGCTTTCTTT
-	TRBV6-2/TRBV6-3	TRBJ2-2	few	CASSLVPTGELFF	TGTGCCAGCAGCTTAGTACCGACCGGGGAGCTGTTTTTT
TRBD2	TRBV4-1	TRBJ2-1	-	CASSQRTGRQADEQFF	TGCGCCAGCAGCCAAAGGACCGGGAGGCAGGCCGATGAGCAGTTCTTC
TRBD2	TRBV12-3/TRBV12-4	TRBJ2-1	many	CASKTGTSYNEQFF	TGTGCCAGCAAAACCGGGACTAGCTACAATGAGCAGTTCTTC
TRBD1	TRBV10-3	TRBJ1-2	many	CAISESLGTGGSGYTF	TGTGCCATCAGTGAGTCCTTGGGGACAGGGGGCTCTGGCTACACCTTC
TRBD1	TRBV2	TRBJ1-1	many	CASIIGQGNTEAFF	TGTGCCAGCATAATAGGACAGGGAAACACTGAAGCTTTCTTT
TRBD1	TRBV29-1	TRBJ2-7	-	CSVEGQTYEQYF	TGCAGCGTTGAGGGACAGACATACGAGCAGTACTTC
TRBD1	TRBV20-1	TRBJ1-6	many	CSARTPGQGFSPLHF	TGCAGTGCTAGAACTCCGGGACAGGGCTTTTCACCCCTCCACTTT
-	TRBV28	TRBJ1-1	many	CASSPTRVDSLNTEAFF	TGTGCCAGCAGCCCTACCCGAGTGGATTCCCTGAACACTGAAGCTTTCTTT
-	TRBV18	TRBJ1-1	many	CASSPRQKGVTEAFF	TGTGCCAGCTCACCTAGACAGAAAGGGGTGACTGAAGCTTTCTTT